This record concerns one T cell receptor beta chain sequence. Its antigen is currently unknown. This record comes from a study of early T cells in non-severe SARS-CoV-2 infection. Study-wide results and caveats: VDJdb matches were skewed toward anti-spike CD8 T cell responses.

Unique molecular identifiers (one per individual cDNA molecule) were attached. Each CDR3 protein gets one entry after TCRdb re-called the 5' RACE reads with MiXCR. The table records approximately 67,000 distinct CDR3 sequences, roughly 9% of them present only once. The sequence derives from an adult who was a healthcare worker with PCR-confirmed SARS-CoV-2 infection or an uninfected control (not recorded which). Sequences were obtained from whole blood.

In nucleotides, the CDR3 is TGTGCCAGCAGCTTCGAGGGGATAATCTCCGGGGAGCTGTTTTTT. Translated: CASSFEGIISGELFF. V and J are TRBV7-8 and TRBJ2-2; the D gene could be TRBD1 or TRBD2 (5 bases each). V lost 3 bases, J lost 6 bases, and 14 bases lay in between. This CDR3 contains 15 residues. Germline assignment: CDR1 SGHVS and CDR2 FQNEAQ.